Listed here are 16 T cell receptor beta chains from one sample, sequenced in a study of patients and donors after allogeneic stem cell transplantation. Each CDR3 protein is one row after TCRdb ran MiXCR on the RT-PCR reads. This sample carries some 150,000 distinct CDR3 sequences, about a third of them seen once, and the ten largest clones take about 50%. The sequenced material came from blood, either unsorted or a sorted T cell fraction (not recorded which). These receptors were obtained from a human donor who was either an allogeneic HSCT recipient or a stem cell or donor lymphocyte infusion donor (not recorded which). It is not recorded whose cells these are; they may come from a transplant donor.

This sequence joins TRBV7-9 and TRBJ2-1; no reliable D call. The CDR3 is made up of 13 amino acids. V shed 0 bases and J shed 9 bases, with 9 bases lying between them. Germline V CDR1 and CDR2: SEHNR, FQNEAQ (reference sequence). CDR3 bases: TGTGCCAGCAGCTTAGCGGGATTGCTTGAGCAGTTCTTC. Amino acid sequence: CASSLAGLLEQFF.

This clonotype turned up a few times. CDR3 DNA sequence: TGTGCCAGCAGCAAACGCGGAGGCCCCAACTATGGCTACACCTTC. This sequence encodes CASSKRGGPNYGYTF. The chain recombines TRBV21-1 with TRBJ1-2. TRBV21-1 is given as a pseudogene. CDR3 size: 15 residues.

This clonotype was detected a few times. In DNA, the CDR3 is TGTGCCAGCAGCATGGGACAGGCCTATGGCTACACCTTC. This encodes CASSMGQAYGYTF. The genes are TRBV27 and TRBJ1-2, with 8 bases lining up with TRBD1. The CDR3 sequence is 13 residues long. Trimming removed 6 bases from V and 4 bases from J; junction bases left unmatched: 4. The germline V gene has CDR1 MNHEY and CDR2 SMNVEV (reference sequence).

This clonotype was found a few times. This sequence joins TRBV12-3 or TRBV12-4 and TRBJ1-5; D perhaps matches TRBD1 (5 bases). V was clipped by 3 bases and J by 4 bases, with 10 bases between them. This CDR3 is 14 amino acids long. CDR3 coding DNA: TGTGCCAGCAGTTTCTGGGGGGAAAATCAGCCCCAGCATTTT. This codes for CASSFWGENQPQHF.

The chain combines TRBV29-1 with TRBJ2-1; maybe TRBD1 (7 bases). Germline loops: CDR1 SQVTM, CDR2 ANQGSEA. Trimming pared 7 bases from V and 0 bases from J, leaving 10 bases between. There are 13 residues in the CDR3. In DNA form, the CDR3 reads TGCAGCGCAGGGGGGAGCTCCTACAATGAGCAGTTCTTC. It codes for CSAGGSSYNEQFF.

This clonotype showed up just a few times. The V and J genes are TRBV11-2 and TRBJ1-1; D call uncertain. The CDR3 covers 11 residues. CDR1 is SGHAT and CDR2 is FQNNGV in the germline V gene. V was clipped by 1 base and J by 11 bases, with 8 bases between them. CDR3 amino acids: CASSLGGRAFF. CDR3 in DNA: TGTGCCAGCAGCTTAGGAGGGAGGGCTTTCTTT.

The chain uses TRBV7-9 and TRBJ1-1, with D tentatively TRBD1 (5 bases). The germline V gene has CDR1 SEHNR and CDR2 FQNEAQ (reference sequence). Trimming took off 3 bases at V and 3 bases at J, with 11 bases between the two ends. CDR3 length: 14 amino acids. CDR3 bases: TGTGCCAGCAGCTTTGGAGGGACGGACACTGAAGCTTTCTTT. Protein product: CASSFGGTDTEAFF.

This clonotype turned up a few times. The rearrangement joins TRBV4-3 to TRBJ1-1; no reliable D call. This CDR3 spans 15 amino acids. V gave up 1 base and J gave up 0 bases, with 9 bases separating them. Germline V gene data show CDR1 as LGHNA and CDR2 as YSLEER. In nucleotides, the CDR3 is TGCGCCAGCAGCCAAGTCGGACTTGTGAACACTGAAGCTTTCTTT. Protein product: CASSQVGLVNTEAFF.

The rearrangement joins TRBV20-1 to TRBJ2-3; a possible D gene is TRBD2 (5 bases). The CDR3 is 14 residues long. Germline values: CDR1 DFQATT, CDR2 SNEGSKA (reference sequence). Trimming removed 7 bases from V and 5 bases from J, with 19 bases in between. Here the CDR3 DNA reads TGCAGTGTCGGGGTGTTGGCTGGGGTAGATACGCAGTATTTT. This encodes CSVGVLAGVDTQYF.

The chain has TRBV5-1 and TRBJ1-4; 9 bases are shared with TRBD1. The CDR3 spans 15 residues. The junction had 3 bases not matched to a gene; V was cut back by 4 bases and J by 2 bases. The germline gives CDR1 SGHRS, CDR2 YFSETQ. The CDR3 protein is CASSPGTGTNEKLFF. The DNA of the CDR3 is TGCGCCAGCAGCCCGGGGACAGGGACTAATGAAAAACTGTTTTTT. The variable domain in full, with the rest retrieved from reference TRBV5-1 and TRBJ1-4, is KAGVTQTPRYLIKTRGQQVTLSCSPISGHRSVSWYQQTPGQGLQFLFEYFSETQRNKGNFPGRFSGRQFSNSRSEMNVSTLELGDSALYLCASSPGTGTNEKLFFGSGTQLSVL.

This clonotype was observed at least ten times. This sequence joins TRBV6-6 and TRBJ2-2; 8 bases match TRBD2. CDR1 is MNHNY and CDR2 is SVGAGI in the germline V gene (reference sequence). The CDR3 extends over 15 amino acids. Trimming cost V 3 bases and J 0 bases; bases outside gene matches: 0. The CDR3 here is CASSYSGTNTGELFF. CDR3 in DNA: TGTGCCAGCAGTTATAGCGGGACGAACACCGGGGAGCTGTTTTTT.

The chain has TRBV28 and TRBJ1-2, with no clear D. The germline gives CDR1 MDHEN, CDR2 SYDVKM. Between the trimmed V and J ends, which lost 6 bases and 2 bases, there was a span of 13 bases. The CDR3 covers 14 residues. The CDR3 reads CASRAAGRNYGYTF. DNA for the CDR3: TGTGCCAGCAGGGCGGCAGGTCGGAACTATGGCTACACCTTC.

The sample holds a few counts of this clonotype. The V and J genes are TRBV20-1 and TRBJ1-2; 7 nucleotides agree with TRBD1. Looked up from germline, CDR1 is DFQATT and CDR2 is SNEGSKA (reference sequence). The CDR3 is made up of 13 amino acids. V shed 3 bases, J shed 4 bases, and the junction held 5 bases outside the gene matches. The CDR3 region is CSASDRVGYGYTF. The CDR3 DNA reads as TGCAGTGCTAGTGACAGGGTCGGCTATGGCTACACCTTC.

The sample holds a few counts of this clonotype. The gene calls are TRBV7-2 and TRBJ1-3; the D gene is possibly TRBD1 (5 bases). Germline CDR1 is SGHTA and CDR2 is FQGNSA. Between the trimmed V and J ends, which lost 6 bases and 0 bases, there was a span of 12 bases. This CDR3 is 15 amino acids long. CDR3 DNA: TGTGCCAGCAGGGGGACGGGGAACTCTGGAAACACCATATATTTT. It codes for CASRGTGNSGNTIYF.

This clonotype has only a few counts. The rearrangement uses TRBV12-3 or TRBV12-4 and TRBJ1-1; weak D call: TRBD1 (5 bases). This CDR3 contains 14 residues. V lost 2 bases to trimming and J lost 5 bases, with 12 bases between them. The CDR3 is CASSLRGRRTEAFF. In nucleotides, the CDR3 is TGTGCCAGCAGTTTAAGGGGACGAAGGACTGAAGCTTTCTTT.

This clonotype was observed many times. This chain links TRBV12-3 or TRBV12-4 with TRBJ1-4, with D possibly being TRBD1 (6 bases). V was shortened by 5 bases and J by 4 bases, with 14 bases between the two germline ends. The CDR3 spans 15 residues. The CDR3 bases are TGTGCCAGCAGTCCCGACAGGACTTATAATGAAAAACTGTTTTTT. This sequence encodes CASSPDRTYNEKLFF.